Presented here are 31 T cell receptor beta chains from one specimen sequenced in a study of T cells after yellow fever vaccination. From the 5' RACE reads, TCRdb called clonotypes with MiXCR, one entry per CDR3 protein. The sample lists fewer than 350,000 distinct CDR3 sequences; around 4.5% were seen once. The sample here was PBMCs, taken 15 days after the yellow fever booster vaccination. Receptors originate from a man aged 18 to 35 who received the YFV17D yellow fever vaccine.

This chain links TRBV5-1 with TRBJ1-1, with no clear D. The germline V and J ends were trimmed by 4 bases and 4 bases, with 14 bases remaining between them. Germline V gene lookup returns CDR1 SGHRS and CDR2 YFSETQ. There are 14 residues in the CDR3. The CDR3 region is CASSLTWEGTEAFF. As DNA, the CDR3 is TGCGCCAGCAGCCTAACTTGGGAGGGCACTGAAGCTTTCTTT.

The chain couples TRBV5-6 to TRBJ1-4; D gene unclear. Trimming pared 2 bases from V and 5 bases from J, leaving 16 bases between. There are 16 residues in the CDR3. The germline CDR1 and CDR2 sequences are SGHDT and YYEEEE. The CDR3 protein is CASSFFRRRENEKLFF. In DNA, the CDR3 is TGTGCCAGCAGCTTTTTTCGACGGCGTGAAAATGAAAAACTGTTTTTT.

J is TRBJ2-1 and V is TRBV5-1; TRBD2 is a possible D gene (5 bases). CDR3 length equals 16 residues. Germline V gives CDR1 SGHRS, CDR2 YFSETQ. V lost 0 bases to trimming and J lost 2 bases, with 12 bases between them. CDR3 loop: CASSLERSRAYNEQFF. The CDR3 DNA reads TGCGCCAGCAGCTTGGAGCGGAGTAGGGCCTACAATGAGCAGTTCTTC.

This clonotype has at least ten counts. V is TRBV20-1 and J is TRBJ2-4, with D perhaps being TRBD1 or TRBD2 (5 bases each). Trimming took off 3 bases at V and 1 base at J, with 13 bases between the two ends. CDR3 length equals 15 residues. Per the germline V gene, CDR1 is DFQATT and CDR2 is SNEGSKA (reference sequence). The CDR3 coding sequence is TGCAGTGCTAGTCGGGGTGGGGGTGCCAAAAACATTCAGTACTTC. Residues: CSASRGGGAKNIQYF.

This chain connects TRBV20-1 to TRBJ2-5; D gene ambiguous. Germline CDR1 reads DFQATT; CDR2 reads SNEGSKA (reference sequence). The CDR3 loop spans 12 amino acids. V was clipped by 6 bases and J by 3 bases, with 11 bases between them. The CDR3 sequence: CSAEFQEETQYF. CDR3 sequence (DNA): TGCAGTGCCGAGTTCCAGGAAGAGACCCAGTACTTC.

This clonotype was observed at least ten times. The CDR3: CASSDYTRVGYTF. In DNA, the CDR3 is TGTGCCAGCAGCGATTATACCAGGGTGGGCTACACCTTC. The gene calls are TRBV7-6 and TRBJ1-2; perhaps TRBD1 as D (5 bases). CDR3 length: 13 residues. Germline CDR1 SGHVS, CDR2 FNYEAQ. Trimming removed 5 bases from V and 8 bases from J, with 15 bases in between.

This CDR3 reads CASSLSTGASYNSPLHF. CDR3 bases: TGCGCCAGCAGTCTCTCGACAGGGGCTTCCTATAATTCACCCCTCCACTTT. This chain links TRBV5-1 with TRBJ1-6; 8 nucleotides line up with TRBD1. This CDR3 is 17 amino acids long. Unmatched junction bases numbered 8, after V lost 5 bases and J lost 1 base. Germline V gives CDR1 SGHRS, CDR2 YFSETQ.

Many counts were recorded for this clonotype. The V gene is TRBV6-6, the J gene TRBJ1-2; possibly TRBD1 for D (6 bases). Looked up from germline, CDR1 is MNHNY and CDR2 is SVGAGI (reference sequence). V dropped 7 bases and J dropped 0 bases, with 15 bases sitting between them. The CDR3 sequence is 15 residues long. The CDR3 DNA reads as TGTGCCAGCAAGGAGGCAGGGGACGCTAACTATGGCTACACCTTC. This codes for CASKEAGDANYGYTF.

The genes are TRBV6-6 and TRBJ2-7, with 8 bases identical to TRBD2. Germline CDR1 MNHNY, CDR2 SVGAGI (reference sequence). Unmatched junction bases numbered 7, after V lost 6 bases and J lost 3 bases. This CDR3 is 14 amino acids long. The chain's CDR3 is CASSLGAGGYEQYV. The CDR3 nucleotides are TGTGCCAGCAGCCTCGGCGCGGGGGGCTACGAGCAGTACGTC.

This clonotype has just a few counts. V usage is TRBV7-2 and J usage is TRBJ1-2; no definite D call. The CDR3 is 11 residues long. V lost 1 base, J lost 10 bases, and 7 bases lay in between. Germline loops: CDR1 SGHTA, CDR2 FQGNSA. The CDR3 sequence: CASSLGGDYTF. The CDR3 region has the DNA TGTGCCAGCAGCTTAGGCGGCGACTACACCTTC.

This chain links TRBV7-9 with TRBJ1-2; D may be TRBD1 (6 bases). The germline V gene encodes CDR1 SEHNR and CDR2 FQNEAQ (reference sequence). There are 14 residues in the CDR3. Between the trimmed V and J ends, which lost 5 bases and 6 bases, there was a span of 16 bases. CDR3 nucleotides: TGTGCCAGCAGCCGGCGACAGGAGTATGATGGCTACACCTTC. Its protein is CASSRRQEYDGYTF.

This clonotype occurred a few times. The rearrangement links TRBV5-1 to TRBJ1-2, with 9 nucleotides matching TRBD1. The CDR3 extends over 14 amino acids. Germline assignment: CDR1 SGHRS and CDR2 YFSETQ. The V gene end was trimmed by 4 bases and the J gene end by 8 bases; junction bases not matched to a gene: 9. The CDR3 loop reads CASSRRTGGEGYTF. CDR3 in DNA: TGCGCCAGCAGCCGCCGCACAGGGGGCGAGGGCTACACCTTC. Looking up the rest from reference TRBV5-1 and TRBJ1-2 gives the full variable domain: KAGVTQTPRYLIKTRGQQVTLSCSPISGHRSVSWYQQTPGQGLQFLFEYFSETQRNKGNFPGRFSGRQFSNSRSEMNVSTLELGDSALYLCASSRRTGGEGYTFGSGTRLTVV.

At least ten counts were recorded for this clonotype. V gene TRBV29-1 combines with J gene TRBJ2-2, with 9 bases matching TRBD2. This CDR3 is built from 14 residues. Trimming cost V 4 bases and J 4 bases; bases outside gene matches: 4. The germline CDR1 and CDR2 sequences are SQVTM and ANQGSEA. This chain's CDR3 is CSVGGTSITGELFF. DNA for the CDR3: TGCAGCGTTGGGGGGACTAGCATCACCGGGGAGCTGTTTTTT.

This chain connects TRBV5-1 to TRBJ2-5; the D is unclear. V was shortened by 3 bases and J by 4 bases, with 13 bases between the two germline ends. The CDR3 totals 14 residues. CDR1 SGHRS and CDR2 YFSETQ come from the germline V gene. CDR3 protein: CASSSEGFGETQYF. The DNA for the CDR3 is TGCGCCAGCAGCTCAGAAGGGTTTGGAGAGACCCAGTACTTC.

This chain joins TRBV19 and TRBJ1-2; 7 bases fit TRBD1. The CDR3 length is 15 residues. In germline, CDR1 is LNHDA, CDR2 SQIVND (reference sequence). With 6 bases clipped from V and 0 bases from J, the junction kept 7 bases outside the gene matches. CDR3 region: CASSGNRGSNYGYTF. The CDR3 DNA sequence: TGTGCCAGTAGCGGTAACAGGGGCTCTAACTATGGCTACACCTTC.

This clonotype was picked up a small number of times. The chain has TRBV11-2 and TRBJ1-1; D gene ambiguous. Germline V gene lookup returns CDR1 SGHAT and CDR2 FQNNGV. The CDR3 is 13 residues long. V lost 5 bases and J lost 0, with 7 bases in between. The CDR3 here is CASSQKMNTEAFF. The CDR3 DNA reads TGTGCCAGCAGCCAAAAAATGAACACTGAAGCTTTCTTT.

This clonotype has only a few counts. DNA for the CDR3: TGCGCCAGCAGCTTGGGGTTTGGGGTCGGGGATCAGCCCCAGCATTTT. It yields the protein CASSLGFGVGDQPQHF. V and J are TRBV5-1 and TRBJ1-5; D not resolved. The CDR3 is made up of 16 amino acids. The V and J ends lost 0 bases and 5 bases respectively, with 15 bases between them. Germline V gene lookup returns CDR1 SGHRS and CDR2 YFSETQ.

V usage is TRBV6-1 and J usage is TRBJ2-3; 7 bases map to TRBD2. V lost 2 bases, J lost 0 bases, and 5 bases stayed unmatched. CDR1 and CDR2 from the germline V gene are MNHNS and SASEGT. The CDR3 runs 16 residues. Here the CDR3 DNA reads TGTGCCAGCAGTGAACCTAAGCGGGGTAGCACAGATACGCAGTATTTT. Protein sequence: CASSEPKRGSTDTQYF.

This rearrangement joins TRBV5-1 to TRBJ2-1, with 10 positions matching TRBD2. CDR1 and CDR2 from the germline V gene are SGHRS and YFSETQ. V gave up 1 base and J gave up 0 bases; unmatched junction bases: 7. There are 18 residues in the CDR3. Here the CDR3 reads CASSLLPSGGPSYNEQFF. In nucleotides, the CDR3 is TGCGCCAGCAGCTTGTTACCTAGCGGGGGCCCCTCCTACAATGAGCAGTTCTTC.

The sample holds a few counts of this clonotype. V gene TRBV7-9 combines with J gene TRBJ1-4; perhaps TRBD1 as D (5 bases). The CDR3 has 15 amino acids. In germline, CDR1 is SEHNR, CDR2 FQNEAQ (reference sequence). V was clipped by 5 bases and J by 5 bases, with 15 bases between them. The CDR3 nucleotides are TGTGCCAGCAGCCCACCCGGGGGTCGAAATGAAAAACTGTTTTTT. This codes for CASSPPGGRNEKLFF.

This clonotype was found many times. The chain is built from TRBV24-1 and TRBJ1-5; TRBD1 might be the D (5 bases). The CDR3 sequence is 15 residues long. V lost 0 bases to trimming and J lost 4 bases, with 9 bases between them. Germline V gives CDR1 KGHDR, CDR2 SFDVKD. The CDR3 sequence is CATSDLGRENQPQHF. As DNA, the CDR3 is TGTGCCACCAGTGATTTGGGCAGGGAAAATCAGCCCCAGCATTTT.

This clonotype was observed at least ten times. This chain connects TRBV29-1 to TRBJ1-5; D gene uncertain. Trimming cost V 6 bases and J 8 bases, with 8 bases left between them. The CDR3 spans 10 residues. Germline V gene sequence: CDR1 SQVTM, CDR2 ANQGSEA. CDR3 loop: CSVGPEPQHF. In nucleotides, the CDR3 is TGCAGCGTGGGTCCTGAGCCCCAGCATTTT.

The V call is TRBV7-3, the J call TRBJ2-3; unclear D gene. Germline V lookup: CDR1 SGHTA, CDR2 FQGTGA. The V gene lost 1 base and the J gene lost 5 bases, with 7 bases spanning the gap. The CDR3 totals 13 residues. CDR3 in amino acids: CASSLSPRDTQYF. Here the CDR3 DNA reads TGTGCCAGCAGCTTAAGCCCCAGAGATACGCAGTATTTT.

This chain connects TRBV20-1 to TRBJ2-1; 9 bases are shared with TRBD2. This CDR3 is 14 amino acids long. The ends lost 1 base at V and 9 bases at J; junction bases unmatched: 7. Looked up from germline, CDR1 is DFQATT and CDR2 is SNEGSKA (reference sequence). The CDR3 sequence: CSARVPSGAGEQFF. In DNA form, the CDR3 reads TGCAGTGCTAGAGTCCCTAGCGGGGCAGGTGAGCAGTTCTTC.

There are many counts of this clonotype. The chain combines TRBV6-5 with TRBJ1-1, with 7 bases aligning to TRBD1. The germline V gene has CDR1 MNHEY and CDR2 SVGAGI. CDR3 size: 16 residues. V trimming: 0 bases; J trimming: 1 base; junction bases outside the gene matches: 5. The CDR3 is CASSYSGGRRNTEAFF. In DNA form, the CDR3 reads TGTGCCAGCAGTTACTCAGGGGGCCGGAGGAACACTGAAGCTTTCTTT.

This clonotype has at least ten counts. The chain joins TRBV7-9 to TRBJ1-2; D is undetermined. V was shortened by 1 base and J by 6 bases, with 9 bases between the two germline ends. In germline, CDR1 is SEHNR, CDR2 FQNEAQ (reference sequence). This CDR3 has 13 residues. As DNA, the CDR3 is TGTGCCAGCAGCTTAGTATTCGGGAATGGCTACACCTTC. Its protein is CASSLVFGNGYTF.

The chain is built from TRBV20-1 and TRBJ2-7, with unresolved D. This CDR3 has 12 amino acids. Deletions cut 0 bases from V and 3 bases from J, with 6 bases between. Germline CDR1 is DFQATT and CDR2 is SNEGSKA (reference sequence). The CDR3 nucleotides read TGCAGTGCTAGAGACACGGACTACGAGCAGTACTTC. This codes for CSARDTDYEQYF.

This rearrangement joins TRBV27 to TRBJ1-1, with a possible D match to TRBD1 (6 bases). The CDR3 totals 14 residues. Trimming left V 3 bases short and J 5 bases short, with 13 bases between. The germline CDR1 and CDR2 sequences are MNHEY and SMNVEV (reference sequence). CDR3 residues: CASSFRGAGTEAFF. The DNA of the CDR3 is TGTGCCAGCAGTTTCCGGGGGGCAGGAACTGAAGCTTTCTTT.

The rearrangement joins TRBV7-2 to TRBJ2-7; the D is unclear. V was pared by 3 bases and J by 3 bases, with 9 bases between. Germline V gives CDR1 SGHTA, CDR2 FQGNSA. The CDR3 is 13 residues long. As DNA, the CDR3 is TGTGCCAGCAGCTTCTTTCACAACTACGAGCAGTACGTC. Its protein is CASSFFHNYEQYV.

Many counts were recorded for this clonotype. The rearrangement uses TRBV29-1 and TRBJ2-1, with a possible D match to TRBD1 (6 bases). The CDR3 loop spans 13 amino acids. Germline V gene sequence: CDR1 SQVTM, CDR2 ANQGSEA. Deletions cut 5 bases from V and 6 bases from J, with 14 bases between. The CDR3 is CSVPPDSTNEQFF. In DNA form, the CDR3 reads TGCAGCGTTCCCCCGGACAGTACCAATGAGCAGTTCTTC.

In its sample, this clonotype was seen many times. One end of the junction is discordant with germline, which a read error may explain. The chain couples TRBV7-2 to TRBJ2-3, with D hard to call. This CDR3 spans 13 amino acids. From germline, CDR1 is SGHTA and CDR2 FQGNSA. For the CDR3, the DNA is TGCGCCAGCAGCTTGGATTACACAGATACGCAGTATTTT. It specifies CASSLDYTDTQYF.